This T cell receptor beta chain emerged from a study of T cells after yellow fever vaccination. Study-level background: SMART-Seq v4 Ultra Low Input prepared libraries from low-cell fractions.

The study's findings and limits: Any FACS-sorted repertoire could hold abundant clonotypes that contaminate it from the bulk population. Once the booster was given, most primary-vaccination clones reappeared, at approximately 97% for CD4 and roughly 91% for CD8.

TCRdb reanalysed the 5' RACE reads using MiXCR and keeps one entry per CDR3 protein. The table lists a few hundred thousand distinct CDR3 sequences, 8.7% of them singletons. This clonotype was observed many times. Antigen specificity is unknown. The germline V gene has CDR1 MNHEY and CDR2 SVGEGT. With 1 base removed from V and 7 bases from J, the gap between germline ends came to 4 bases. There are 11 residues in the CDR3. The clonotype was recovered from a man aged 18 to 30 who received the YFV17D yellow fever vaccine. The gene calls are TRBV6-2 or TRBV6-3 and TRBJ1-1; D remains ambiguous. Material: CD4+ T cells sorted from PBMCs, obtained 5 days after the yellow fever booster vaccination. The CDR3 region is CASSYYGEAFF. The DNA for the CDR3 is TGTGCCAGCAGTTACTACGGTGAAGCTTTCTTT.